These 16 T cell receptor beta chains were all obtained from the same sample, sequenced in a study of blood T cell repertoires in COVID-19. Profiled with immunoSEQ multiplex PCR; TCRdb holds only in-frame clones, not every one. In the table there are hundreds of thousands of clones, less than 90% of which are singletons. What was sequenced was peripheral blood. These receptors were taken from a young man with active or convalescent COVID-19.

As for this clone: Other DNA sequences in this specimen translate into the identical CDR3. J is TRBJ1-2 and V is TRBV28; 9 bases fit TRBD1. The V gene end was trimmed by 3 bases and the J gene end by 8 bases; junction bases not matched to a gene: 4. This CDR3 has 13 residues. Germline values: CDR1 MDHEN, CDR2 SYDVKM. CDR3 DNA sequence: TGTGCCAGCAGTTTCACAGGGGGCGGGGGCTACACCTTC. It codes for CASSFTGGGGYTF.

J is TRBJ2-7 and V is TRBV7-2; 11 positions agree with TRBD1. CDR1 SGHTA and CDR2 FQGNSA come from the germline V gene. After removal of 3 bases from V and 2 bases from J, the junction contained 3 bases not matched to a gene. The CDR3 contains 15 residues. The CDR3 protein is CASSFGTGGTYEQYF. Written as DNA, the CDR3 is TGTGCCAGCAGCTTCGGGACAGGGGGGACCTACGAGCAGTACTTC.

The rearrangement links TRBV5-1 to TRBJ1-1; D is undetermined. Germline V gene lookup returns CDR1 SGHRS and CDR2 YFSETQ. V was pared by 1 base and J by 0 bases, with 10 bases between. The CDR3 covers 15 residues. The CDR3 loop reads CASSLWAIMNTEAFF. The CDR3, as DNA: TGCGCCAGCAGCTTGTGGGCGATTATGAACACTGAAGCTTTCTTT.

The chain joins TRBV5-1 to TRBJ2-2; the D gene is possibly TRBD2 (6 bases). Germline loops: CDR1 SGHRS, CDR2 YFSETQ. Trimming pared 3 bases from V and 2 bases from J, leaving 11 bases between. This CDR3 has 15 residues. The CDR3 protein is CASSSPGLNTGELFF. DNA of the CDR3: TGCGCCAGCAGCTCCCCGGGACTTAACACCGGGGAGCTGTTTTTT.

This chain uses TRBV25-1 with TRBJ1-2; D is possibly TRBD1 (5 bases). The ends were cut back, 4 bases at V and 2 bases at J, with 8 bases in the middle. Per the germline V gene, CDR1 is MGHDK and CDR2 is SYGVNS. The CDR3 contains 13 residues. As DNA, the CDR3 is TGTGCCAGCAGTGGAAGACAGAACTATGGCTACACCTTC. This translates into CASSGRQNYGYTF.

This chain links TRBV18 with TRBJ2-7; 9 nucleotides agree with TRBD2. The CDR3 consists of 15 residues. Germline V gene sequence: CDR1 KGHSH, CDR2 LQKENI. J was trimmed by 7 bases and V by 3 bases; bases with no gene match: 10. In DNA form, the CDR3 reads TGTGCCAGCTCACCTCCCGTAGCGGGGGTCAGGGAGCAGTACTTC. This sequence encodes CASSPPVAGVREQYF.

The rearrangement links TRBV30 to TRBJ2-1; TRBD2 matches at 7 bases. The CDR3 contains 12 residues. The junction had 2 bases not matched to a gene; V was cut back by 0 bases and J by 9 bases. Per the germline V gene, CDR1 is GTSNPN and CDR2 is SVGIG (reference sequence). CDR3 in DNA: TGTGCCTGGAGTGTACTAGCGTTTGAGCAGTTCTTC. Translation: CAWSVLAFEQFF.

The chain is built from TRBV7-2 and TRBJ1-2; D gene ambiguous. The V end lost 4 bases, the J end lost 8 bases, and 14 bases lay between the germline ends. This CDR3 contains 13 residues. Looked up from germline, CDR1 is SGHTA and CDR2 is FQGNSA. The CDR3 region is CASSSYLPWGYTF. In DNA form, the CDR3 reads TGTGCCAGCAGCTCCTATCTCCCGTGGGGCTACACCTTC.

The V call is TRBV4-3, the J call TRBJ2-7; 10 bases line up with TRBD2. The CDR3 length is 17 residues. CDR1 and CDR2 from the germline V gene are LGHNA and YSLEER. J lost 4 bases, V lost 0 bases, and 9 bases had no gene match. DNA of the CDR3: TGCGCCAGCAGCCAAGACTTTGAGGGACTAGCGAAATACGAGCAGTACTTC. Protein product: CASSQDFEGLAKYEQYF.

This chain connects TRBV5-1 to TRBJ2-1; D remains ambiguous. The germline V and J ends were trimmed by 4 bases and 7 bases, with 21 bases remaining between them. This CDR3 contains 16 residues. The germline V gene has CDR1 SGHRS and CDR2 YFSETQ. The CDR3 reads CASSPISRMPVNEQFF. The CDR3 DNA reads TGCGCCAGCAGCCCCATCTCTAGGATGCCCGTTAATGAGCAGTTCTTC.

The chain uses TRBV18 and TRBJ2-3; 9 nucleotides line up with TRBD2. The germline V gene has CDR1 KGHSH and CDR2 LQKENI. V trimming: 4 bases; J trimming: 0 bases; junction bases outside the gene matches: 8. CDR3 length: 17 amino acids. CDR3 coding DNA: TGTGCCAGCTCACAGACCCGGGCGGGAGGGAGCACAGATACGCAGTATTTT. It translates to CASSQTRAGGSTDTQYF.

In its sample, this clone was seen many times. In the same sample, other DNA sequences code for this CDR3. CDR3 DNA: TGTGCCAGCAGCGTAGAGGGGGGGCTAGCGGGAGGGGCCATTCAGTACTTC. It encodes CASSVEGGLAGGAIQYF. The rearrangement links TRBV9 to TRBJ2-4, with TRBD2 matching 12 bases. The CDR3 extends over 17 amino acids. J lost 9 bases, V lost 0 bases, and 10 bases had no gene match. Per the germline V gene, CDR1 is SGDLS and CDR2 is YYNGEE.

This clone was found a few times. The V and J genes are TRBV7-2 and TRBJ1-6, with 8 positions matching TRBD1. V shed 4 bases and J 8 bases; nucleotides not matched to a gene: 10. In germline, CDR1 is SGHTA, CDR2 FQGNSA. The CDR3 contains 16 residues. The CDR3 DNA reads as TGTGCCAGCAGCTCCCGGACAGGGCAGGGGCATTCACCCCTCCACTTT. Protein sequence: CASSSRTGQGHSPLHF.

The chain combines TRBV25-1 with TRBJ1-2; 11 positions agree with TRBD1. The V segment lost 3 bases and the J segment 3 bases; nucleotides outside the gene matches: 9. Germline assignment: CDR1 MGHDK and CDR2 SYGVNS. The CDR3 loop spans 17 amino acids. CDR3 protein: CASSEDRPGQGDYGYTF. In DNA form, the CDR3 reads TGTGCCAGCAGTGAGGACCGACCGGGACAGGGGGACTATGGCTACACCTTC.

The rearrangement uses TRBV30 and TRBJ1-3, with TRBD1 matching over 8 bases. Germline V gene data show CDR1 as GTSNPN and CDR2 as SVGIG (reference sequence). V gave up 5 bases and J gave up 8 bases; unmatched junction bases: 8. This CDR3 comprises 13 residues. The CDR3 DNA follows: TGTGCCTGGTCCCGGGACAGGAGGGACACCATATATTTT. It translates to CAWSRDRRDTIYF. Based on the CDR3 plus reference TRBV30 and TRBJ1-3, the full variable domain is SQTIHQWPATLVQPVGSPLSLECTVEGTSNPNLYWYRQAAGRGLQLLFYSVGIGQISSEVPQNLSASRPQDRQFILSSKKLLLSDSGFYLCAWSRDRRDTIYFGEGSWLTVV.

In its sample, this clone was seen once. CDR3 protein: CASSLAGGRWGSPLHF. CDR3 sequence (DNA): TGCGCCAGCAGCTTGGCCGGGGGGCGATGGGGTTCACCCCTCCACTTT. The chain carries TRBV5-1 and TRBJ1-6; weak D call: TRBD1 (6 bases). This CDR3 spans 16 amino acids. The germline V and J ends were trimmed by 0 bases and 9 bases, with 16 bases remaining between them. CDR1 is SGHRS, CDR2 YFSETQ, per germline.